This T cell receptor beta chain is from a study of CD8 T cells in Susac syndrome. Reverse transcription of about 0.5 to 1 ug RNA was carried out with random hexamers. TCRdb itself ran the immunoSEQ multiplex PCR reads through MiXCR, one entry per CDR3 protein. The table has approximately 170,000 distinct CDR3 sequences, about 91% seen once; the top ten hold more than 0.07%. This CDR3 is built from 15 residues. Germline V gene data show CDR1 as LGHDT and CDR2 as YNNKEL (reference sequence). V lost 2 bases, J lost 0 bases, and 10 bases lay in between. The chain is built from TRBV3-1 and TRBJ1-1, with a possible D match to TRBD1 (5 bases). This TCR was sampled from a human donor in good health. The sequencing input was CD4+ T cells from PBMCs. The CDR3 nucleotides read TGTGCCAGCAGCCAAAAGTGGGGGGTGAACACTGAAGCTTTCTTT. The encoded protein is CASSQKWGVNTEAFF.